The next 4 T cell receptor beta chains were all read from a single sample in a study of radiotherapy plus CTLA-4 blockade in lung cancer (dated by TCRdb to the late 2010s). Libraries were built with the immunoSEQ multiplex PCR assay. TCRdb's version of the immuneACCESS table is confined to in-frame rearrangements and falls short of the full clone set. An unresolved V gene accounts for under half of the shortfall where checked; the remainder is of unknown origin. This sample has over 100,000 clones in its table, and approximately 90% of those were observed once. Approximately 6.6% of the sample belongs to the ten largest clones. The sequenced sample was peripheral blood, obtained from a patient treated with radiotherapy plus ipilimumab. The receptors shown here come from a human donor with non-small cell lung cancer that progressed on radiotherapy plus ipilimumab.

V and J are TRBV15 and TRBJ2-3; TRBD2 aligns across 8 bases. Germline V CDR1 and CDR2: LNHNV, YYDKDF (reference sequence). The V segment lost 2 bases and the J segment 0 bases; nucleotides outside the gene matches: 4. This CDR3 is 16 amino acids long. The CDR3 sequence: CATSRSGLGSTDTQYF. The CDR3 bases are TGTGCCACCAGCAGATCGGGACTAGGCAGCACAGATACGCAGTATTTT. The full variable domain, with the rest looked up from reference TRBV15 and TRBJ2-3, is DAMVIQNPRYQVTQFGKPVTLSCSQTLNHNVMYWYQQKSSQAPKLLFHYYDKDFNNEADTPDNFQSRRPNTSFCFLDIRSPGLGDTAMYLCATSRSGLGSTDTQYFGPGTRLTVL.

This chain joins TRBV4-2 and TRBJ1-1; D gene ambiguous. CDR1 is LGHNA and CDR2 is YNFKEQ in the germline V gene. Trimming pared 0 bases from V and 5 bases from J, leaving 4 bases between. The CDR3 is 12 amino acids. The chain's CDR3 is CASSQERTEAFF. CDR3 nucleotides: TGTGCCAGCAGCCAAGAGCGAACTGAAGCTTTCTTT.

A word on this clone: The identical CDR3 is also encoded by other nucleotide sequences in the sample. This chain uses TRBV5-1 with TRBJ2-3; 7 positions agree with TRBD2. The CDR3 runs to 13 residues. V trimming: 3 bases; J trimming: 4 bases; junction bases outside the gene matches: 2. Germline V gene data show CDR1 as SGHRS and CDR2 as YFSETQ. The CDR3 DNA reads TGCGCCAGCAGCTCACTAGCGTCAGATACGCAGTATTTT. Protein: CASSSLASDTQYF.

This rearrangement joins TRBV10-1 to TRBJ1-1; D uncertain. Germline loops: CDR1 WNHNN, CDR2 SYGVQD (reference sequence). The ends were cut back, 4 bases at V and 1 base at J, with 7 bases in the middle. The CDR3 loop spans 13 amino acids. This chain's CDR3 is CASSAGQNTEAFF. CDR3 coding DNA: TGCGCCAGCAGTGCCGGGCAGAACACTGAAGCTTTCTTT.